Detailed here is one T cell receptor beta chain. Its antigen is currently unknown. The source of the sample is a study of blood T cells in healthy people across ages. Study-level results: Long-lived donors exceeded aged donors in naive CD4+ cells and diversity.

Next came a second PCR, run for about 6 to 12 cycles, which used a sample-barcoded 5' primer along with a J-beta primer mix. The authors tagged each cDNA molecule using a template-switch adaptor with 12 random nucleotides. TCRdb called the 5' RACE reads again in MiXCR, with one record for every CDR3 protein. The table has under 800,000 distinct CDR3 sequences, more than 40% seen once. The authors isolated at least 6 million PBMCs per sample. CDR3 length: 14 residues. Germline CDR1 DFQATT, CDR2 SNEGSKA (reference sequence). V gene TRBV20-1 combines with J gene TRBJ2-4, with 7 bases lining up with TRBD2. The J call may be wrong; the DNA end is better matched by TRBJ2-7. This TCR derives from a woman aged 55 to 70 in good health. The sequencing input was blood. The CDR3 nucleotides are TGCAGTGCTAGTCCCAGCGGGACCCCCTACGAGCAGTACTTC. It specifies CSASPSGTPYEQYF.